This TCR beta chain was identified during a study of T-cell reconstitution after alpha-beta-depleted transplantation in children. V lost 4 bases and J lost 3; bases outside the gene matches: 5. The CDR3 runs 14 residues. Germline V lookup: CDR1 SGDLS, CDR2 YYNGEE. General study results and limits: By about two months after transplant, alpha-beta T cells reportedly arose from several hundred graft clones that had expanded.

A TCRbeta library incorporating unique molecular identifiers was prepared. TCRdb processed the PCR reads anew with MiXCR; each CDR3 protein has one entry. Here the sample spans hundreds of thousands of distinct CDR3 sequences, 10% to 15% being singletons. To note about this clonotype: Its antigen is currently unknown.

The TCR comes from a male patient between 5 and 17 years old who had a stem cell transplant for acute myeloid leukemia, so the T cells may come from the graft donor. The rearrangement joins TRBV9 to TRBJ2-3; 7 nucleotides agree with TRBD1. The sequences come from PBMCs, mostly from graft donor cells, collected 360 days after TCRalphabeta/CD19-depleted stem cell transplant. CDR3 in DNA: TGTGCCAGCAGCCTCCGGGACAGAACAGATACGCAGTATTTT. Its translation: CASSLRDRTDTQYF.